This T cell receptor (beta chain) derives from a study of cytomegalovirus exposure and HLA in healthy donors. Study context: Most donors, 81% of 398 genotyped, fell in the Caucasian-associated ancestry cluster.

Primers: 60 Vbeta forward and 13 Jbeta reverse. Original analysis: Later, an analysis found roughly 80 million unique TCR beta chains, and 8.5 million to 14 million of these were shared. This table comes from immunoSEQ multiplex PCR, and its TCRdb copy is limited to in-frame clones, with some not included. V, J and clone size were drawn from that table, and D and trimming were deduced from the DNA. Among about 130,000 clones, around three quarters were seen once, and the ten largest hold 0.95% to 1.5%. Comment on this clone: The antigen remains undetermined.

The study's findings and limits: CMV serostatus was the only recorded immune exposure for donors. Sequences of the TCR beta chain were said to predict the HLA-A and HLA-B alleles of most subjects accurately.

Germline V gene data show CDR1 as MNHEY and CDR2 as SVGAGI. The CDR3 length is 14 residues. The V end was cut by 6 bases, the J end by 1 base, with 9 bases between. Sequencing was done on a sample of PBMCs. The receptor comes from a female donor in good health and CMV-seronegative. The V call is TRBV6-5, the J call TRBJ1-4, with D perhaps matching TRBD1 (5 bases). CDR3 DNA sequence: TGTGCCAGCAGCCGGGGGGGAACTAATGAAAAACTGTTTTTT. Translated: CASSRGGTNEKLFF.